What follows are 9 T cell receptor beta chains derived from one specimen sequenced in a study of blood T cells in healthy people across ages. A J-beta primer mix and a sample-barcoded 5' primer were used in a second PCR of about 7 to 12 cycles. TCRdb re-called the 5' RACE reads with MiXCR, one entry per CDR3 protein. The sample records more than 650,000 distinct CDR3 sequences, around 25% being singletons. The sample also formed part of further work on T cells of mothers and their children.

Sequenced: blood. The receptors originated from a boy aged 5-17 years in good health.

The chain couples TRBV14 to TRBJ2-1; 7 nucleotides match TRBD1. This CDR3 region has 13 residues. In germline, CDR1 is SGHDN, CDR2 FVKESK. V trimming: 7 bases; J trimming: 7 bases; junction bases outside the gene matches: 7. Written as DNA, the CDR3 is TGTGCCAGCAAGGACAGGATAGGAAATGAGCAGTTCTTC. Amino acids: CASKDRIGNEQFF.

This sequence joins TRBV7-3 and TRBJ1-2; D gene ambiguous. CDR1 and CDR2 from the germline V gene are SGHTA and FQGTGA. The CDR3 has 15 residues. V gave up 0 bases and J gave up 6 bases, with 14 bases separating them. The CDR3 sequence: CASSLTATVLDGYTF. The CDR3 region has the DNA TGTGCCAGCAGCTTAACGGCAACCGTCTTGGATGGCTACACCTTC.

Comments on this clonotype: An end of the junction does not agree with germline; a read error may underlie this. The chain has TRBV5-6 and TRBJ1-6; no definite D call. Looked up from germline, CDR1 is SGHDT and CDR2 is YYEEEE. The CDR3 is made up of 15 amino acids. The CDR3 nucleotides read TGTGCCAGCAGTTTGGACTCTCTCTATAATTCACCCCTCCACTTT. This translates into CASSLDSLYNSPLHF. Based on the CDR3 plus reference TRBV5-6 and TRBJ1-6, the full variable domain is DAGVTQSPTHLIKTRGQQVTLRCSPKSGHDTVSWYQQALGQGPQFIFQYYEEEERQRGNFPDRFSGHQFPNYSSELNVNALLLGDSALYLCASSLDSLYNSPLHFGNGTRLTVT.

The chain employs TRBV6-1 and TRBJ1-4, with D uncertain. The CDR3 is 14 amino acids. The V gene lost 1 base and the J gene lost 10 bases, with 13 bases spanning the gap. CDR1 is MNHNS and CDR2 is SASEGT in the germline V gene. CDR3 DNA sequence: TGTGCCAGCAGTGAAGACCGACTAATAGGAAAACTGTTTTTT. It codes for CASSEDRLIGKLFF.

This clonotype was seen more than once but under ten times. The J gene is TRBJ1-4, the V gene TRBV28, with 7 bases that match TRBD1. Germline trimming cut 3 bases from V and 5 bases from J; bases unmatched to any gene: 3. CDR3 size: 14 residues. From germline, CDR1 is MDHEN and CDR2 SYDVKM. CDR3 DNA: TGTGCCAGCAGTTTCGACAGGGTAAATGAAAAACTGTTTTTT. This translates into CASSFDRVNEKLFF. The variable domain in full, with the rest retrieved from reference TRBV28 and TRBJ1-4, is DVKVTQSSRYLVKRTGEKVFLECVQDMDHENMFWYRQDPGLGLRLIYFSYDVKMKEKGDIPEGYSVSREKKERFSLILESASTNQTSMYLCASSFDRVNEKLFFGSGTQLSVL.

This clonotype was seen a few times. The chain is built from TRBV7-9 and TRBJ2-2, with D tentatively TRBD2 (5 bases). CDR1 is SEHNR and CDR2 is FQNEAQ in the germline V gene (reference sequence). The V end was cut by 5 bases, the J end by 7 bases, with 11 bases between. This CDR3 comprises 13 residues. In DNA, the CDR3 is TGTGCCAGCAGCCCAGAGGGCAGCGGGGAGCTGTTTTTT. It is translated as CASSPEGSGELFF.

The chain has TRBV29-1 and TRBJ2-5; D is perhaps TRBD2 (7 bases). The CDR3 has 13 residues. The ends were cut back, 1 base at V and 5 bases at J, with 11 bases in the middle. Germline CDR1 is SQVTM and CDR2 is ANQGSEA. CDR3 in DNA: TGCAGCGTTGAAGGGGGGGGCCTGGAGACCCAGTACTTC. Translating gives CSVEGGGLETQYF.

In its sample, this clonotype was seen once. This chain joins TRBV10-3 and TRBJ1-2; the D is unclear. The CDR3 is 15 amino acids. Germline V gene lookup returns CDR1 ENHRY and CDR2 SYGVKD. V was pared by 3 bases and J by 5 bases, with 16 bases between. The chain's CDR3 is CAISEGSTKLYGYTF. The CDR3 bases are TGTGCCATCAGTGAAGGGTCGACGAAGCTTTATGGCTACACCTTC.

This chain links TRBV20-1 with TRBJ1-2, with D unresolved. Germline-derived CDR1 and CDR2 are DFQATT and SNEGSKA (reference sequence). The CDR3 covers 14 residues. The ends were cut back, 1 base at V and 7 bases at J, with 16 bases in the middle. The CDR3 sequence is CSARVEGSDFGYTF. The CDR3 DNA follows: TGCAGTGCTAGAGTGGAGGGTAGCGATTTTGGCTACACCTTC.